This note documents a single T cell receptor beta chain sequence. These data come from a study of blood T cell repertoires in COVID-19. Profiling relied on immunoSEQ multiplex PCR, and the TCRdb table lists in-frame clones only, not all of them. Here the sample spans about 120,000 clones, 86% being singletons. This CDR3 is 17 amino acids long. Trimming cost V 5 bases and J 7 bases; bases outside gene matches: 9. Germline CDR1 reads SNHLY; CDR2 reads FYNNEI. The V gene is TRBV2, the J gene TRBJ2-2; 14 nucleotides line up with TRBD2. Source material: peripheral blood. The sequence came from a man between 65 and 85 years old who had recovered from COVID-19. CDR3 DNA: TGTGCCAGCAGTTGGGGGACTAGCGGGGGAGCTATCGGGGAGCTGTTTTTT. It is translated as CASSWGTSGGAIGELFF.